One and the same sample provided the 10 T cell receptor beta chains below, sequenced in a study of PD-1 blockade in mismatch repair-deficient tumors. Data came from immunoSEQ multiplex PCR; TCRdb stores just in-frame clones and leaves some out. The sample shows about 120,000 clones, around 83% of them seen only once. Sample: peripheral blood, taken 44 weeks after starting pembrolizumab. These receptors all stem from an adult with mismatch repair-deficient cancer.

The genes are TRBV28 and TRBJ1-4, with TRBD1 as a possible D gene (5 bases). Trimming pared 6 bases from V and 12 bases from J, leaving 20 bases between. CDR1 is MDHEN and CDR2 is SYDVKM in the germline V gene. This CDR3 comprises 14 residues. The CDR3, as DNA: TGTGCCAGCAGACTAGGCAGGCCCGGGGGGGAACTGTTTTTT. Translated: CASRLGRPGGELFF.

The gene calls are TRBV12-5 and TRBJ2-7, with D perhaps TRBD2 (6 bases). Per germline, CDR1 LGHNT and CDR2 FRNRAP. Trimming took 2 bases from V and 1 from J, leaving 33 bases between them. The CDR3 consists of 22 residues. Here the CDR3 DNA reads TGTGCTAGTGGTTTGATCCTTGGTCGGCCTAGCGAGTTTAAGGGCGAGTCCTACGAGCAGTACTTC. It codes for CASGLILGRPSEFKGESYEQYF.

The chain couples TRBV4-3 to TRBJ2-7, with D hard to call. Deletions cut 0 bases from V and 3 bases from J, with 6 bases between. The CDR3 covers 13 residues. Germline V gives CDR1 LGHNA, CDR2 YSLEER. CDR3 protein: CASSQDRFYEQYF. For the CDR3, the DNA is TGCGCCAGCAGCCAAGATAGGTTCTACGAGCAGTACTTC.

The gene calls are TRBV30 and TRBJ1-1, with 8 positions matching TRBD1. Trimming took 5 bases from V and 1 from J; bases not matched to a gene: 0. The CDR3 contains 12 residues. Germline CDR1 and CDR2: GTSNPN and SVGIG (reference sequence). The CDR3 spells CAWDRGNTEAFF. CDR3 coding DNA: TGTGCCTGGGACAGGGGGAACACTGAAGCTTTCTTT.

This sequence joins TRBV18 and TRBJ1-5; no reliable D call. This CDR3 has 13 residues. Trimming stripped 5 bases from V and 5 bases from J, with 10 bases between. The germline CDR1 and CDR2 sequences are KGHSH and LQKENI. CDR3 sequence (DNA): TGTGCCAGCTCAGAGTCTGAAGATCAGCCCCAGCATTTT. Its translation: CASSESEDQPQHF. Full variable domain (remainder filled in from reference TRBV18 and TRBJ1-5): NAGVMQNPRHLVRRRGQEARLRCSPMKGHSHVYWYRQLPEEGLKFMVYLQKENIIDESGMPKERFSAEFPKEGPSILRIQQVVRGDSAAYFCASSESEDQPQHFGDGTRLSIL.

This clone has a single count. This chain joins TRBV4-3 and TRBJ2-7; TRBD2 agrees at 8 bases. The germline V gene has CDR1 LGHNA and CDR2 YSLEER. CDR3 length: 17 amino acids. The J segment lost 4 bases and the V segment lost 3 bases, leaving 14 bases of the junction unmatched. CDR3 loop: CASSQAIAGIDEYEQYF. CDR3 nucleotide sequence: TGCGCCAGCAGCCAGGCTATAGCGGGAATCGACGAGTACGAGCAGTACTTC.

This rearrangement joins TRBV5-4 to TRBJ2-1, with 10 bases lining up with TRBD1. V gave up 5 bases and J gave up 2 bases; unmatched junction bases: 4. The CDR3 loop spans 15 amino acids. Germline V gives CDR1 SGHNT, CDR2 YYREEE (reference sequence). This chain's CDR3 is CASSAGTGAYNEQFF. CDR3 in DNA: TGTGCCAGCAGTGCCGGGACAGGGGCCTACAATGAGCAGTTCTTC.

Worth noting for this clone: One end of the junction varies from germline; a read error may be responsible. The chain couples TRBV29-1 to TRBJ1-1, with 7 bases that match TRBD1. This CDR3 contains 14 residues. Per the germline V gene, CDR1 is SQVTM and CDR2 is ANQGSEA. Written as DNA, the CDR3 is TGCGGCGTTCTACCCGGGACAGTGAACACTGAAGCTTTCTTT. It yields the protein CGVLPGTVNTEAFF.

V and J are TRBV11-3 and TRBJ2-3; D call uncertain. The CDR3 has 14 amino acids. The germline V and J ends were trimmed by 6 bases and 5 bases, with 15 bases remaining between them. The germline V gene has CDR1 SGHNT and CDR2 YENEEA. The CDR3: CASRPWGREDTQYF. CDR3 nucleotide sequence: TGTGCCAGCAGACCATGGGGAAGGGAAGATACGCAGTATTTT.

The CDR3 DNA is TGTGCCAGCTCACCTACCGGGACAGGGGGCCCCGCGGCTTTCTTT. Amino acid sequence: CASSPTGTGGPAAFF. The rearrangement uses TRBV18 and TRBJ1-1; TRBD1 agrees at 12 bases. V trimming: 3 bases; J trimming: 11 bases; junction bases outside the gene matches: 10. The CDR3 has 15 residues. In germline, CDR1 is KGHSH, CDR2 LQKENI.